These 25 T cell receptor beta chains share one sample of origin, sequenced in a study of cytomegalovirus exposure and HLA in healthy donors. Both 60 Vbeta primers and 13 Jbeta primers went into the PCR. Generated by immunoSEQ multiplex PCR, the TCRdb table keeps only in-frame clones and is missing some. The table shows about 110,000 clones, with roughly 80% occurring only once. Sequenced input: PBMCs. These receptors originate from a woman between 40 and 55 years old in good health and CMV-seropositive.

The chain is built from TRBV19 and TRBJ2-1, with 8 nucleotides matching TRBD1. Trimming took 4 bases from V and 6 from J; bases not matched to a gene: 5. Germline CDR1 and CDR2: LNHDA and SQIVND (reference sequence). The CDR3 contains 14 residues. In DNA form, the CDR3 reads TGTGCCAGTAGTACCACAGGGGGGACCAATGAGCAGTTCTTC. It encodes CASSTTGGTNEQFF.

J is TRBJ2-1 and V is TRBV16, with TRBD2 matching over 7 bases. Germline V gene sequence: CDR1 KGHSY, CDR2 FQNENV. V shed 8 bases, J shed 4 bases, and the junction held 14 bases outside the gene matches. CDR3 length: 16 amino acids. CDR3 loop: CASVAGMGLPYNEQFF. CDR3 sequence (DNA): TGTGCCAGCGTAGCCGGGATGGGACTACCGTACAATGAGCAGTTCTTC.

The rearrangement links TRBV4-2 to TRBJ2-1; 10 nucleotides match TRBD2. The length of the CDR3 is 16 residues. Trimming removed 0 bases from V and 10 bases from J; junction bases left unmatched: 9. Germline CDR1 and CDR2: LGHNA and YNFKEQ. The CDR3 loop reads CASSQDLAGGLGEQFF. CDR3 nucleotides: TGTGCCAGCAGCCAAGATTTAGCGGGGGGCCTTGGGGAGCAGTTCTTC.

This clone was observed a single time. The chain joins TRBV2 to TRBJ2-5, with a possible D match to TRBD2 (5 bases). Deletions cut 9 bases from V and 5 bases from J, with 16 bases between. Germline CDR1 is SNHLY and CDR2 is FYNNEI. CDR3 length: 13 residues. CDR3 amino acids: CARGSGSLETQYF. CDR3 nucleotide sequence: TGTGCCAGGGGGTCGGGGTCACTTGAGACCCAGTACTTC.

The sample holds one count of this clone. The chain combines TRBV29-1 with TRBJ1-2; maybe TRBD1 (6 bases). Per germline, CDR1 SQVTM and CDR2 ANQGSEA. The CDR3 is 14 amino acids. The V and J ends lost 3 bases and 5 bases respectively, with 16 bases between them. CDR3 DNA sequence: TGCAGCGTTGACCCCAGGGGCACCTTTTATGGCTACACCTTC. Protein product: CSVDPRGTFYGYTF.

This rearrangement joins TRBV5-1 to TRBJ2-3; TRBD1 matches 7 bases. The CDR3 is 15 residues long. The germline V gene encodes CDR1 SGHRS and CDR2 YFSETQ. V was pared by 4 bases and J by 3 bases, with 8 bases of the junction left unmatched. CDR3 amino acids: CASSHDRVYTDTQYF. Here the CDR3 DNA reads TGCGCCAGCAGCCACGACAGGGTTTATACAGATACGCAGTATTTT.

The rearrangement joins TRBV4-1 to TRBJ2-7; no definite D call. The CDR3 has 13 residues. Germline loops: CDR1 MGHRA, CDR2 YSYEKL. Trimming took 1 base from V and 3 from J, leaving 7 bases between them. The CDR3 reads CASSQGRNYEQYF. Here the CDR3 DNA reads TGCGCCAGCAGCCAAGGGCGGAACTACGAGCAGTACTTC.

This chain uses TRBV4-1 with TRBJ2-1, with D unclear. Germline CDR1 is MGHRA and CDR2 is YSYEKL. The CDR3 runs to 14 residues. The V and J ends lost 8 bases and 6 bases respectively, with 17 bases between them. CDR3 in DNA: TGCGCCAGCTCCAACCTCCCCCGCGGCAATGAGCAGTTCTTC. It is translated as CASSNLPRGNEQFF.

This clone came up a few times. DNA for the CDR3: TGCAGCGTTGGTGAGGGTTGGGAGACCCAGTACTTC. The encoded protein is CSVGEGWETQYF. The chain carries TRBV29-1 and TRBJ2-5, with a tentative D call TRBD2 (5 bases). Germline assignment: CDR1 SQVTM and CDR2 ANQGSEA. V dropped 4 bases and J dropped 5 bases, with 11 bases sitting between them. The CDR3 loop spans 12 amino acids.

V is TRBV7-2 and J is TRBJ1-1; unclear D gene. Germline lookup yields CDR1 SGHTA and CDR2 FQGNSA. The CDR3 covers 15 residues. Trimming removed 1 base from V and 4 bases from J, with 13 bases in between. CDR3 sequence reads: CASSLVLGLATEAFF. The CDR3 coding sequence is TGTGCCAGCAGCTTAGTACTAGGACTTGCCACTGAAGCTTTCTTT.

The chain recombines TRBV5-1 with TRBJ1-3, with D perhaps matching TRBD1 (6 bases). The V end was cut by 6 bases, the J end by 2 bases, with 15 bases between. This CDR3 has 15 residues. The germline CDR1 and CDR2 sequences are SGHRS and YFSETQ. The CDR3 bases are TGCGCCAGCATTTGGGGACAACCGCCTGGAAACACCATATATTTT. It encodes CASIWGQPPGNTIYF.

This clone appeared a single time. This chain connects TRBV7-2 to TRBJ1-2, with a tentative D call TRBD1 (6 bases). Germline V gives CDR1 SGHTA, CDR2 FQGNSA. V lost 0 bases to trimming and J lost 4 bases, with 9 bases between them. This CDR3 contains 14 residues. The CDR3 protein is CASSLAQGGYGYTF. In nucleotides, the CDR3 is TGTGCCAGCAGCTTAGCACAGGGTGGCTATGGCTACACCTTC.

The J gene is TRBJ2-7, the V gene TRBV4-1, with TRBD1 as a possible D gene (6 bases). Per germline, CDR1 MGHRA and CDR2 YSYEKL. Trimming took 0 bases from V and 4 from J, leaving 13 bases between them. The length of the CDR3 is 15 residues. The CDR3 is CASSQESHQGYEQYF. CDR3 DNA: TGCGCCAGCAGCCAAGAAAGTCACCAGGGGTACGAGCAGTACTTC.

V is TRBV7-9 and J is TRBJ2-1, with 9 bases that match TRBD2. V trimming: 5 bases; J trimming: 7 bases; junction bases outside the gene matches: 12. The length of the CDR3 is 16 residues. CDR1 is SEHNR, CDR2 FQNEAQ, per germline (reference sequence). This CDR3 reads CASSRALAGGLNEQFF. CDR3 DNA sequence: TGTGCCAGCAGCCGCGCGTTGGCGGGAGGGTTGAATGAGCAGTTCTTC.

V gene TRBV18 combines with J gene TRBJ2-7, with 11 bases fitting TRBD2. Germline V gene data show CDR1 as KGHSH and CDR2 as LQKENI. The length of the CDR3 is 18 residues. V was clipped by 0 bases and J by 0 bases; unmatched bases: 7. CDR3 nucleotides: TGTGCCAGCTCACCACCTACTAGCGGGGGCCTCAACTCCTACGAGCAGTACTTC. Translation gives CASSPPTSGGLNSYEQYF.

The CDR3, as DNA: TGTGCCACCAGCAGCGGTGGGGGGTGGGAGACCCAGTACTTC. This encodes CATSSGGGWETQYF. The rearrangement uses TRBV15 and TRBJ2-5; tentatively, D is TRBD2 (6 bases). The CDR3 has 14 amino acids. Germline V gene data show CDR1 as LNHNV and CDR2 as YYDKDF (reference sequence). The V and J ends lost 3 bases and 5 bases respectively, with 13 bases between them.

This clone has more than one count but fewer than ten. The gene calls are TRBV28 and TRBJ1-5, with D uncertain. Germline V lookup: CDR1 MDHEN, CDR2 SYDVKM. This CDR3 comprises 15 residues. The V end lost 3 bases, the J end lost 4 bases, and 13 bases lay between the germline ends. CDR3 loop: CASSLADGINQPQHF. For the CDR3, the DNA is TGTGCCAGCAGTTTGGCGGACGGGATTAATCAGCCCCAGCATTTT.

The J gene is TRBJ1-6, the V gene TRBV7-9; D ambiguous. Germline loops: CDR1 SEHNR, CDR2 FQNEAQ (reference sequence). This CDR3 region has 18 residues. Between the trimmed V and J ends, which lost 2 bases and 4 bases, there was a span of 18 bases. The chain's CDR3 is CASSLPPTQVTYNSPLHF. The CDR3 coding sequence is TGTGCCAGCAGCTTACCCCCGACACAAGTGACATATAATTCACCCCTCCACTTT.

The chain is built from TRBV7-9 and TRBJ2-7; D is possibly TRBD1 (5 bases). The CDR3 is 13 residues long. Per germline, CDR1 SEHNR and CDR2 FQNEAQ (reference sequence). V was shortened by 1 base and J by 3 bases, with 7 bases between the two germline ends. The CDR3 region is CASSLGQYYEQYF. As DNA, the CDR3 is TGTGCCAGCAGCTTAGGACAGTACTACGAGCAGTACTTC.

This clone has a handful of counts. The rearrangement links TRBV28 to TRBJ1-1; D is perhaps TRBD1 (6 bases). The CDR3 length is 17 residues. Deletions cut 6 bases from V and 4 bases from J, with 24 bases between. CDR1 is MDHEN, CDR2 SYDVKM, per germline. The chain's CDR3 is CASRPSDYREQGTEAFF. The CDR3 DNA is TGTGCCAGCAGACCAAGCGACTACAGGGAGCAAGGCACTGAAGCTTTCTTT. The variable domain in full, with the rest retrieved from reference TRBV28 and TRBJ1-1, is DVKVTQSSRYLVKRTGEKVFLECVQDMDHENMFWYRQDPGLGLRLIYFSYDVKMKEKGDIPEGYSVSREKKERFSLILESASTNQTSMYLCASRPSDYREQGTEAFFGQGTRLTVV.

The V call is TRBV10-1, the J call TRBJ2-3; a weak D match, TRBD1 (6 bases). In germline, CDR1 is WNHNN, CDR2 SYGVQD (reference sequence). This CDR3 is built from 13 residues. V was cut by 3 bases and J by 9 bases, with 13 bases left in between. CDR3 sequence (DNA): TGCGCCAGCAGTGAAAGCGTGGGACAAACGCAGTATTTT. This sequence encodes CASSESVGQTQYF.

V is TRBV29-1 and J is TRBJ1-6; weak D call: TRBD1 (6 bases). Trimming left V 7 bases short and J 10 bases short, with 17 bases between. The CDR3 has 13 residues. Per the germline V gene, CDR1 is SQVTM and CDR2 is ANQGSEA. The DNA of the CDR3 is TGCAGCGCAGGGGTCGGACCTGAGTCACCCCTCCACTTT. Encoded protein: CSAGVGPESPLHF. The variable domain in full, completed from reference TRBV29-1 and TRBJ1-6, reads SAVISQKPSRDICQRGTSLTIQCQVDSQVTMMFWYRQQPGQSLTLIATANQGSEATYESGFVIDKFPISRPNLTFSTLTVSNMSPEDSSIYLCSAGVGPESPLHFGNGTRLTVT.

The gene calls are TRBV5-4 and TRBJ1-5; D call uncertain. Germline V gives CDR1 SGHNT, CDR2 YYREEE (reference sequence). This CDR3 comprises 12 residues. V shed 0 bases and J shed 6 bases, with 4 bases lying between them. As DNA, the CDR3 is TGTGCCAGCAGCTTGGTCGGTCAGCCCCAGCATTTT. Amino acids: CASSLVGQPQHF.

Worth noting for this clone: At one boundary the junction diverges from the germline segment, which might be a read error. The chain couples TRBV7-9 to TRBJ2-3, with TRBD1 matching over 8 bases. Germline CDR1 is SEHNR and CDR2 is FQNEAQ (reference sequence). CDR3 length equals 16 residues. The CDR3 sequence is CSSSFLQGAQSDTQYF. The CDR3 DNA reads as TGTTCCAGCAGCTTTCTCCAGGGGGCACAATCAGATACGCAGTATTTT.

V usage is TRBV2 and J usage is TRBJ1-5, with 8 bases aligning to TRBD1. This CDR3 contains 17 residues. Germline trimming cut 8 bases from V and 9 bases from J; bases unmatched to any gene: 21. Germline V gives CDR1 SNHLY, CDR2 FYNNEI. The CDR3 nucleotides read TGTGCCAGCGGCGGGGGGGGTCTCTGGGCAGGGGGCTGGCCCCAGCATTTT. It encodes CASGGGGLWAGGWPQHF.